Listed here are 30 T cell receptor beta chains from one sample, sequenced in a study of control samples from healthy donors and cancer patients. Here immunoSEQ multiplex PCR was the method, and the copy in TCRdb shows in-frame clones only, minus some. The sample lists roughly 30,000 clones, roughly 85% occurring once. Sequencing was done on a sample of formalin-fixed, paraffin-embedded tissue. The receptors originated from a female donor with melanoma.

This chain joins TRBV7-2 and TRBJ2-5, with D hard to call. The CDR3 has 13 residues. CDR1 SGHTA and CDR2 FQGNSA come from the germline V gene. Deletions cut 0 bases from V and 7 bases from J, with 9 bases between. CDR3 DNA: TGTGCCAGCAGCTTAGCGTACATACGGACCCAGTACTTC. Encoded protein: CASSLAYIRTQYF. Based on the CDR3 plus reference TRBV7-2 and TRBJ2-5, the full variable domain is GAGVSQSPSNKVTEKGKDVELRCDPISGHTALYWYRQSLGQGLEFLIYFQGNSAPDKSGLPSDRFSAERTGGSVSTLTIQRTQQEDSAVYLCASSLAYIRTQYFGPGTRLLVL.

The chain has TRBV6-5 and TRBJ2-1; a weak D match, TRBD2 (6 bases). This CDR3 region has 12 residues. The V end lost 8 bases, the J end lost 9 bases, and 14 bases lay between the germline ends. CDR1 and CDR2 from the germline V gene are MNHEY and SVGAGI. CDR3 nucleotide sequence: TGTGCCAGCTGGCCGGGGGTTGGTGAGCAGTTCTTC. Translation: CASWPGVGEQFF.

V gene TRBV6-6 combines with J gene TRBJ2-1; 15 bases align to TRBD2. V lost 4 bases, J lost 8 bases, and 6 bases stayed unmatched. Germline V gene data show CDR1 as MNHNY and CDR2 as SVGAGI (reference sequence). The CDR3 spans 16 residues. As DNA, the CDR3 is TGTGCCAGCAGTTGGGGGACTAGCGGGAGGAGGGATGAGCAGTTCTTC. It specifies CASSWGTSGRRDEQFF.

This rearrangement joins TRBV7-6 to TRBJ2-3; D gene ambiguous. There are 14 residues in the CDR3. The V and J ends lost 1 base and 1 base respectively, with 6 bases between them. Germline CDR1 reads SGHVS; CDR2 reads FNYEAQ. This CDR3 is CASSLGQGTDTQYF. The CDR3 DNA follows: TGTGCCAGCAGCTTAGGTCAAGGCACAGATACGCAGTATTTT.

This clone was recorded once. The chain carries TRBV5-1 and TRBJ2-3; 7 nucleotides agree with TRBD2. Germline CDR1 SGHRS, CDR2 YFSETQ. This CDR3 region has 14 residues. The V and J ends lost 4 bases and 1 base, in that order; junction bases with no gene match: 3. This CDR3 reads CASSLSGGTDTQYF. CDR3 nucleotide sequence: TGCGCCAGCAGCCTCAGCGGGGGCACAGATACGCAGTATTTT.

The CDR3 protein is CASSPAGNTEAFF. The CDR3 DNA reads TGTGCCAGCAGTCCGGCGGGGAACACTGAAGCTTTCTTT. V is TRBV6-5 and J is TRBJ1-1; the D is unclear. CDR1 and CDR2 (germline): MNHEY, SVGAGI. V was cut by 5 bases and J by 1 base, with 8 bases left in between. The CDR3 spans 13 residues.

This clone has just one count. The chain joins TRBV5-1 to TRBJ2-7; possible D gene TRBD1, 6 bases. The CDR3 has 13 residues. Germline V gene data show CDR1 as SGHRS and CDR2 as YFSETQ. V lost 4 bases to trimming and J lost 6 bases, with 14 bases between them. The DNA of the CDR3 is TGCGCCAGCAGCCGGCAGGACAGAGGCGAGCAGTACTTC. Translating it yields CASSRQDRGEQYF. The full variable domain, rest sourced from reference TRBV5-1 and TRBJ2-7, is KAGVTQTPRYLIKTRGQQVTLSCSPISGHRSVSWYQQTPGQGLQFLFEYFSETQRNKGNFPGRFSGRQFSNSRSEMNVSTLELGDSALYLCASSRQDRGEQYFGPGTRLTVT.

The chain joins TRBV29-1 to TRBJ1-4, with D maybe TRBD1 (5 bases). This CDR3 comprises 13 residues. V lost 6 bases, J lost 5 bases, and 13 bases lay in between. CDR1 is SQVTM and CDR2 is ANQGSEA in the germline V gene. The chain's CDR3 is CSVAGLLNEKLFF. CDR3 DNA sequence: TGCAGCGTCGCGGGACTGTTAAATGAAAAACTGTTTTTT. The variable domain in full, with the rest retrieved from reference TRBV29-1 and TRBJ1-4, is SAVISQKPSRDICQRGTSLTIQCQVDSQVTMMFWYRQQPGQSLTLIATANQGSEATYESGFVIDKFPISRPNLTFSTLTVSNMSPEDSSIYLCSVAGLLNEKLFFGSGTQLSVL.

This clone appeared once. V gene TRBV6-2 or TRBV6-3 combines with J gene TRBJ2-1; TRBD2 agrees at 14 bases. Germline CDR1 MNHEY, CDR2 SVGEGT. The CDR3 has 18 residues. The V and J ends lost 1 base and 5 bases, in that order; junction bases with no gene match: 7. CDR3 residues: CASSYFTGTSGSNNEQFF. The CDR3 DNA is TGTGCCAGCAGTTACTTTACCGGGACTAGCGGGAGCAACAATGAGCAGTTCTTC.

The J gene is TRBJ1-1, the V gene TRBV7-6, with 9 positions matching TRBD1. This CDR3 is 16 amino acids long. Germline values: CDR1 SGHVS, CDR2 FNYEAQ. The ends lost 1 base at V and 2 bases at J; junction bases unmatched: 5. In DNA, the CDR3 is TGTGCCAGCAGCTTAGGGGGACAGGGATTCAACACTGAAGCTTTCTTT. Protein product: CASSLGGQGFNTEAFF. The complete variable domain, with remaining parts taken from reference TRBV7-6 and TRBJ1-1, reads GAGVSQSPRYKVTKRGQDVALRCDPISGHVSLYWYRQALGQGPEFLTYFNYEAQQDKSGLPNDRFSAERPEGSISTLTIQRTEQRDSAMYRCASSLGGQGFNTEAFFGQGTRLTVV.

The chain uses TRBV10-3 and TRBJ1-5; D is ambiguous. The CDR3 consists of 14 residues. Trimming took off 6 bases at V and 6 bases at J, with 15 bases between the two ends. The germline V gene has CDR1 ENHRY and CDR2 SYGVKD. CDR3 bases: TGTGCCATCAGGGAGGACCCGCTTACTCAGCCCCAGCATTTT. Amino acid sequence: CAIREDPLTQPQHF.

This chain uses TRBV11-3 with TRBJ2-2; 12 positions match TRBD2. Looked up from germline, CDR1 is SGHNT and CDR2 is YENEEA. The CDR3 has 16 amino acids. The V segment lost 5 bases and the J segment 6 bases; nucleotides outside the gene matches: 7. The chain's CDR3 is CASSPGLAGFPGELFF. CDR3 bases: TGTGCCAGCAGCCCCGGACTAGCGGGATTCCCCGGGGAGCTGTTTTTT.

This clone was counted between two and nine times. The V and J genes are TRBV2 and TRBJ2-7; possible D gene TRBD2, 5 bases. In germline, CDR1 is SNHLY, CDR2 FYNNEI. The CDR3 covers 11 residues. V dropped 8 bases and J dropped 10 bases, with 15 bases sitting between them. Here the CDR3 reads CASSLGSPQYF. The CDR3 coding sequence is TGTGCCAGCTCCTTGGGGAGCCCACAGTACTTC.

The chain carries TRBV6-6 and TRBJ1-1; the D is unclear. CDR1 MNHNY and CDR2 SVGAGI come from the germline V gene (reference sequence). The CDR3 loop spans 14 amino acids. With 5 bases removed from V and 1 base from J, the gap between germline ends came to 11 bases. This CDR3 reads CASSRTSENTEAFF. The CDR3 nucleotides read TGTGCCAGCAGTCGCACTTCAGAGAACACTGAAGCTTTCTTT.

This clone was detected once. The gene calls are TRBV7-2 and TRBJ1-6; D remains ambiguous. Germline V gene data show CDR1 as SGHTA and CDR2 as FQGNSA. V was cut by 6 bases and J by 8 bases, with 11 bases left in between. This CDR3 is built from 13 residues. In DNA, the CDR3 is TGTGCCAGCAGACCCCCGGGAGATTCACCCCTCCACTTT. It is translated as CASRPPGDSPLHF.

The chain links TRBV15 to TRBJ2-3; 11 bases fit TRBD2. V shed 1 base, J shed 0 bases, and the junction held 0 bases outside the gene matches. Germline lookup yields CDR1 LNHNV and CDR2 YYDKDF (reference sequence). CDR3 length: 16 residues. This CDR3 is CATSRVAGGSTDTQYF. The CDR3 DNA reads TGTGCCACCAGCAGAGTAGCGGGAGGGAGCACAGATACGCAGTATTTT.

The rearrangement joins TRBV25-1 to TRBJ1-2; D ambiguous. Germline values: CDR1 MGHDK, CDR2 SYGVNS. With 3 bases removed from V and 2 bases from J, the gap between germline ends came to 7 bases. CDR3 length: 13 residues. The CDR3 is CASSEGENYGYTF. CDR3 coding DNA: TGTGCCAGCAGTGAGGGAGAGAACTATGGCTACACCTTC.

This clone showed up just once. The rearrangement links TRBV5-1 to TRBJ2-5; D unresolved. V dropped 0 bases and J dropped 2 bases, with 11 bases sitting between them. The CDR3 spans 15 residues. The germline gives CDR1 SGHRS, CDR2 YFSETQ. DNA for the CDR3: TGCGCCAGCAGCTTGGAAGGGCTCCCGCAAGAGACCCAGTACTTC. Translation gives CASSLEGLPQETQYF.

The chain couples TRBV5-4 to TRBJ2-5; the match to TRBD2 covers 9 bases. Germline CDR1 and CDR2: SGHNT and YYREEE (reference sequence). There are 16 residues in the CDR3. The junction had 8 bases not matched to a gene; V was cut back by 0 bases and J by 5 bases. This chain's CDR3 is CASSLDLPAGGETQYF. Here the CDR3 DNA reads TGTGCCAGCAGCTTGGACCTACCAGCGGGAGGCGAGACCCAGTACTTC.

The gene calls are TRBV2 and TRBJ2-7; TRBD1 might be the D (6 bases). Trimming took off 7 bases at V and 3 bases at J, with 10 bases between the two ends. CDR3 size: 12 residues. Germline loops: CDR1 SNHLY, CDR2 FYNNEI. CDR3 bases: TGTGCCAGCACCCGGGACAACTACGAGCAGTACTTC. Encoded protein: CASTRDNYEQYF.

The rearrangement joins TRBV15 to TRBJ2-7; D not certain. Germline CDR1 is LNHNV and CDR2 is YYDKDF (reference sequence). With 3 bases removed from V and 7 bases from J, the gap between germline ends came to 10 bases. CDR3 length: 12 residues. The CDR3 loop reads CATSSGPQEQYF. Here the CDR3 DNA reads TGTGCCACCAGCAGCGGACCGCAGGAGCAGTACTTC. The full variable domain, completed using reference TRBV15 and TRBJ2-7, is DAMVIQNPRYQVTQFGKPVTLSCSQTLNHNVMYWYQQKSSQAPKLLFHYYDKDFNNEADTPDNFQSRRPNTSFCFLDIRSPGLGDTAMYLCATSSGPQEQYFGPGTRLTVT.

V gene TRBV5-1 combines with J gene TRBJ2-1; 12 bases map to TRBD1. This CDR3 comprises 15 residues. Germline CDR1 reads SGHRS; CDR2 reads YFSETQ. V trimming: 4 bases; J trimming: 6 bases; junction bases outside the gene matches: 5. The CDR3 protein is CASSILGQGANEQFF. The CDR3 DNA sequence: TGCGCCAGCAGCATATTGGGACAGGGGGCCAATGAGCAGTTCTTC.

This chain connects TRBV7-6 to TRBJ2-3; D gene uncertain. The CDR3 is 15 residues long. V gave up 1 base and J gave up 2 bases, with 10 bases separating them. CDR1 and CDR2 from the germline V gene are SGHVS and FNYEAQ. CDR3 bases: TGTGCCAGCAGCTTAGTTGCCCCCCCCACAGATACGCAGTATTTT. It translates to CASSLVAPPTDTQYF. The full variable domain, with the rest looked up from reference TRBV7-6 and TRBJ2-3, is GAGVSQSPRYKVTKRGQDVALRCDPISGHVSLYWYRQALGQGPEFLTYFNYEAQQDKSGLPNDRFSAERPEGSISTLTIQRTEQRDSAMYRCASSLVAPPTDTQYFGPGTRLTVL.

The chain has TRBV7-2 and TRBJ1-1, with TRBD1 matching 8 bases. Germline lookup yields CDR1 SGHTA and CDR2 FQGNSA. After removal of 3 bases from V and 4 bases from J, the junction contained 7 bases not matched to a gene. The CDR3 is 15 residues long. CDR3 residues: CASSLQTGGPTEAFF. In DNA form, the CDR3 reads TGTGCCAGCAGCTTGCAAACAGGGGGGCCCACTGAAGCTTTCTTT.

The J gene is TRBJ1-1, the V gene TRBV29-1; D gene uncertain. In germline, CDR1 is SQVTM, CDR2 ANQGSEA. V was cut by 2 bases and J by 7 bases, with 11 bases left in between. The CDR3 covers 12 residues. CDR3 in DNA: TGCAGCGTTGAAAGGGAAATTAGTGAAGCTTTCTTT. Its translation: CSVEREISEAFF.

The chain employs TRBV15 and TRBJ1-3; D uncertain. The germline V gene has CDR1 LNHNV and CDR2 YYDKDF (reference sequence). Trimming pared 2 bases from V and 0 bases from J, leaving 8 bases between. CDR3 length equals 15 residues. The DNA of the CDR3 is TGTGCCACCAGCAGAACCGGGATCTCTGGAAACACCATATATTTT. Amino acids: CATSRTGISGNTIYF.

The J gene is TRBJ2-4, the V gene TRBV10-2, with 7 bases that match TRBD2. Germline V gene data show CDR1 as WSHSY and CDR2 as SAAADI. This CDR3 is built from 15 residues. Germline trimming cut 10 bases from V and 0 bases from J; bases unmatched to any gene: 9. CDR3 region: CATSRGVGAKNIQYF. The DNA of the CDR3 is TGCGCCACCTCACGGGGGGTTGGAGCCAAAAACATTCAGTACTTC.

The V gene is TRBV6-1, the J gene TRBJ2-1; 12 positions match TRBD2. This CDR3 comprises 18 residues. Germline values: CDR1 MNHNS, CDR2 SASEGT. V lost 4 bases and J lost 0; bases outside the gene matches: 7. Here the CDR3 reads CASSAGLAGVSSYNEQFF. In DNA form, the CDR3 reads TGTGCCAGCAGTGCGGGACTAGCGGGTGTAAGCTCCTACAATGAGCAGTTCTTC.

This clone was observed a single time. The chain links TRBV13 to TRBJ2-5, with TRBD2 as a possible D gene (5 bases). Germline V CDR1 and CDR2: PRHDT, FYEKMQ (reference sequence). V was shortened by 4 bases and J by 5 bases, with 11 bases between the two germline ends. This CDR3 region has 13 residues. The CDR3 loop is CASSSVRRETQYF. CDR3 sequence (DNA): TGTGCCAGCAGCTCCGTCCGGAGGGAGACCCAGTACTTC.

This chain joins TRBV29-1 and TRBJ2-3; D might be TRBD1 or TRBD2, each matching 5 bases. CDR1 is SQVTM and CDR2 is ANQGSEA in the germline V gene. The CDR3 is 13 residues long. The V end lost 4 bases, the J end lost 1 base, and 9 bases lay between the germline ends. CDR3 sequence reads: CSVGVGGTDTQYF. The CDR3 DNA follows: TGCAGCGTTGGTGTGGGGGGCACAGATACGCAGTATTTT.